The entry that follows covers one TCR beta chain sequence. The antigen is not known. The record originates from a study of siplizumab effects on memory and regulatory T cells. Study results and caveats: The suppressive capacity of proliferating Tregs from siplizumab cultures remained unconfirmed. Naive T cells were seemingly more diverse than memory cells, and major contributions to the alloresponse seemed to be made by them.

About 10^5 TCR templates were measured in each sample. This table comes from immunoSEQ multiplex PCR, and its TCRdb copy is limited to in-frame clones, with some not included. The data show tens of thousands of clones, about 90% seen once. Trimming at V came to 0 bases and at J to 4 bases, leaving 8 bases not matched to a gene. The CDR3 is made up of 17 amino acids. The germline gives CDR1 SGHNT, CDR2 YENEEA. The TCR was taken from a human donor in good health. The chain links TRBV11-3 to TRBJ2-3, with TRBD2 matching over 9 bases. The sample consisted of Tregs sorted from blood. CDR3 in amino acids: CASSLDGLAGWADTQYF. Written as DNA, the CDR3 is TGTGCCAGCAGCTTAGATGGCCTAGCGGGATGGGCAGATACGCAGTATTTT.